This TCR beta chain was captured by sequencing in a study of blood T cell repertoires in COVID-19. Study-level background: COVID-19 samples from acute and convalescent phases originated in the United States, Italy and Spain.

The V gene's germline CDR1 is GTSNPN and CDR2 SVGIG (reference sequence). CDR3 size: 18 residues. J gave up 4 bases and V 1 base, and 10 bases lay outside the gene matches. In the study's own analysis: Nucleated cell number was recorded as an estimate derived from reference gene primer amplification. The repertoire was sequenced with immunoSEQ multiplex PCR; TCRdb's copy has only in-frame clones and lacks some. V and J calls plus clone size are reproduced from that table; the DNA served to infer D and trimming. Of some 280,000 clones in the sample, roughly 80% were seen once. This clone was recorded only once.

This sequence was found in a woman aged 50 to 65 with active or convalescent COVID-19. The sample taken for sequencing was peripheral blood. This chain links TRBV30 with TRBJ2-1; 13 bases map to TRBD2. CDR3 sequence: CAWSELGTSGAIYNEQFF. CDR3 DNA: TGTGCCTGGAGTGAGCTTGGGACTAGCGGGGCGATTTACAATGAGCAGTTCTTC.